These 16 T cell receptor beta chains originate from one sample sequenced in a study of T cell repertoires in ileal Crohn's disease. The time point: inflamed ileum from the surgical specimen. TCRdb keeps only in-frame clones here, not all; method: immunoSEQ multiplex PCR. This table holds roughly 3,500 clones, just over 90% found once. Sequenced sample: ileal tissue. The receptors come from an adult with Crohn's disease.

This chain links TRBV4-3 with TRBJ2-3; D is uncertain. The CDR3 is made up of 17 amino acids. V dropped 5 bases and J dropped 1 base, with 19 bases sitting between them. Per germline, CDR1 LGHNA and CDR2 YSLEER. The CDR3 nucleotides are TGCGCCAGCAGCGGGTTCGGTCCCCACGTGGGCACAGATACGCAGTATTTT. Its translation: CASSGFGPHVGTDTQYF.

The CDR3 DNA reads as TGTGCCAGCGACTTCGGGGCGGGCACTGAAGCTTTCTTT. Translating gives CASDFGAGTEAFF. This sequence joins TRBV2 and TRBJ1-1; D is possibly TRBD1 (5 bases). Germline V gives CDR1 SNHLY, CDR2 FYNNEI. The CDR3 is 13 residues long. Trimming removed 8 bases at V and 4 bases at J, with 14 bases between.

The V call is TRBV4-3, the J call TRBJ1-2, with a possible D match to TRBD1 (6 bases). The V and J ends lost 0 bases and 4 bases respectively, with 15 bases between them. The CDR3 length is 16 residues. Germline loops: CDR1 LGHNA, CDR2 YSLEER. The CDR3 DNA reads as TGCGCCAGCAGCCAAGATCTAGCACAGGGCGCCTATGGCTACACCTTC. Translation: CASSQDLAQGAYGYTF.

The chain is built from TRBV19 and TRBJ2-1; a possible D gene is TRBD1 (6 bases). Between the trimmed V and J ends, which lost 8 bases and 13 bases, there was a span of 15 bases. CDR3 length: 11 residues. Per germline, CDR1 LNHDA and CDR2 SQIVND (reference sequence). The chain's CDR3 is CASGTHQDQFF. In DNA form, the CDR3 reads TGTGCCAGTGGGACACATCAGGATCAGTTCTTC.

The chain joins TRBV7-9 to TRBJ1-2, with TRBD1 identical over 7 bases. Trimming removed 1 base from V and 8 bases from J; junction bases left unmatched: 10. In germline, CDR1 is SEHNR, CDR2 FQNEAQ (reference sequence). The CDR3 has 15 amino acids. The CDR3 region is CASSLVGDSIWGYTF. The DNA of the CDR3 is TGTGCCAGCAGCTTAGTGGGGGACAGTATCTGGGGCTACACCTTC.

The count of this clone is one. The CDR3 DNA reads TGTGCCAGCAGTCCCGGGACAGGGGGGTACTATGGCTACACCTTC. Translated, it gives CASSPGTGGYYGYTF. The chain couples TRBV7-6 to TRBJ1-2; 11 bases agree with TRBD1. Germline V lookup: CDR1 SGHVS, CDR2 FNYEAQ. This CDR3 is 15 amino acids long. Trimming removed 6 bases from V and 3 bases from J; junction bases left unmatched: 6.

The DNA of the CDR3 is TGCGCCAGCAGCTTTGGCGGGAACACTGAAGCTTTCTTT. Translated, it gives CASSFGGNTEAFF. The rearrangement joins TRBV5-1 to TRBJ1-1; D is unresolved. The CDR3 sequence is 13 residues long. The V gene's germline CDR1 is SGHRS and CDR2 YFSETQ. Trimming stripped 2 bases from V and 1 base from J, with 6 bases between.

The V gene is TRBV9, the J gene TRBJ1-4; D remains unclear. V lost 0 bases and J 1 base, leaving 7 bases between the germline ends. This CDR3 contains 15 residues. Germline CDR1 and CDR2: SGDLS and YYNGEE. The CDR3 loop reads CASSVDPGTNEKLFF. CDR3 DNA: TGTGCCAGCAGCGTAGACCCTGGAACTAATGAAAAACTGTTTTTT.

V and J are TRBV7-3 and TRBJ2-3; 11 bases map to TRBD1. Per the germline V gene, CDR1 is SGHTA and CDR2 is FQGTGA. The V gene end was trimmed by 2 bases and the J gene end by 4 bases; junction bases not matched to a gene: 5. CDR3 size: 16 residues. DNA of the CDR3: TGTGCCAGCAGCTTACCTCTGGGACAGGGGGCAGATACGCAGTATTTT. It specifies CASSLPLGQGADTQYF.

This chain joins TRBV5-1 and TRBJ1-1, with D hard to call. The V gene lost 5 bases and the J gene lost 0 bases, with 8 bases spanning the gap. CDR3 length equals 13 residues. Germline lookup yields CDR1 SGHRS and CDR2 YFSETQ. This CDR3 reads CASSSLMNTEAFF. The CDR3 DNA reads as TGCGCCAGCAGTTCCCTGATGAACACTGAAGCTTTCTTT.

The chain is built from TRBV27 and TRBJ1-6, with TRBD1 matching over 8 bases. Germline CDR1 and CDR2: MNHEY and SMNVEV (reference sequence). The CDR3 runs to 16 residues. The junction had 10 bases not matched to a gene; V was cut back by 2 bases and J by 10 bases. CDR3 amino acids: CASSLGWTGTGSPLHF. DNA of the CDR3: TGTGCCAGCAGTTTAGGGTGGACAGGGACGGGGTCACCCCTCCACTTT.

This chain links TRBV5-1 with TRBJ1-1; no definite D call. The CDR3 consists of 15 residues. Germline-derived CDR1 and CDR2 are SGHRS and YFSETQ. V shed 5 bases and J shed 2 bases, with 16 bases lying between them. CDR3 residues: CASSRPGQINTEAFF. CDR3 nucleotide sequence: TGCGCCAGCAGTCGGCCCGGGCAGATCAACACTGAAGCTTTCTTT.

The J gene is TRBJ1-6, the V gene TRBV5-4, with TRBD1 identical over 9 bases. Germline CDR1 SGHNT, CDR2 YYREEE (reference sequence). Trimming cost V 4 bases and J 8 bases; bases outside gene matches: 4. The CDR3 totals 14 residues. CDR3 residues: CASSRDRGDSPLHF. The CDR3, as DNA: TGTGCCAGCAGCCGCGACAGGGGGGATTCACCCCTCCACTTT.

This chain connects TRBV4-1 to TRBJ2-6, with D perhaps assigned TRBD1 or TRBD2 (5 bases each). The V and J ends lost 1 base and 3 bases respectively, with 16 bases between them. The CDR3 spans 18 residues. Looked up from germline, CDR1 is MGHRA and CDR2 is YSYEKL. The CDR3 loop reads CASSQGSDGDRGANVLTF. CDR3 DNA: TGCGCCAGCAGCCAAGGATCGGACGGGGACCGTGGGGCCAACGTCCTGACTTTC.

The chain has TRBV6-5 and TRBJ2-5; 13 bases are shared with TRBD2. Germline lookup yields CDR1 MNHEY and CDR2 SVGAGI. CDR3 length: 15 residues. The V and J ends lost 0 bases and 5 bases, in that order; junction bases with no gene match: 0. The CDR3 here is CASSYSTSGRETQYF. The CDR3 DNA reads as TGTGCCAGCAGTTACTCGACTAGCGGGAGGGAGACCCAGTACTTC.

The chain uses TRBV27 and TRBJ1-1; 8 bases are shared with TRBD1. The CDR3 runs 16 residues. V gave up 10 bases and J gave up 4 bases; unmatched junction bases: 17. CDR1 MNHEY and CDR2 SMNVEV come from the germline V gene (reference sequence). CDR3 amino acids: CATSKRTGILSTEAFF. CDR3 coding DNA: TGTGCCACCTCGAAGAGGACAGGGATCCTTTCCACTGAAGCTTTCTTT.